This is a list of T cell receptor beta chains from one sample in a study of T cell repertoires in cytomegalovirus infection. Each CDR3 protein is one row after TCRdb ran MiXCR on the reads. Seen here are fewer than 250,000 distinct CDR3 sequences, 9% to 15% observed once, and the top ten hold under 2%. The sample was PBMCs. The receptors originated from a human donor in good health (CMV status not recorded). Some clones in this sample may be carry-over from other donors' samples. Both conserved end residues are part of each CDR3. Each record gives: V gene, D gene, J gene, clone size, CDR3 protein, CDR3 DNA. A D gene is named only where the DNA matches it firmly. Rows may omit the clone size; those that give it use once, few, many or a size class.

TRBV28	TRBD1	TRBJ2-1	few	CASRKSGGTEQFF	TGTGCCAGCAGGAAGTCAGGGGGCACTGAGCAGTTCTTC
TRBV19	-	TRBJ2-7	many	CASSRDGDTSIYEQYF	TGTGCCAGTAGTAGGGACGGGGACACATCGATTTACGAGCAGTACTTC
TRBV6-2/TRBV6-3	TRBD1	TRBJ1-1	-	CASSSPLPDRKGTNTEAFF	TGTGCCAGCAGTTCACCCCTACCGGACAGGAAGGGGACTAACACTGAAGCTTTCTTT
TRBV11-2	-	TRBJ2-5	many	CASSPRPRRETQYF	TGTGCCAGCAGCCCACGTCCTCGGAGGGAGACCCAGTACTTC
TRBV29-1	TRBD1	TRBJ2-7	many	CSVARTGSYEQYF	TGCAGCGTTGCCCGGACAGGGTCCTACGAGCAGTACTTC
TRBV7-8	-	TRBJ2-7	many	CASSPASLSSYEQYF	TGTGCCAGCAGCCCGGCATCGTTATCCTCCTACGAGCAGTACTTC
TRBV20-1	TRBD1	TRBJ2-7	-	CSARVGQGARGYEQYF	TGCAGTGCTAGAGTCGGACAGGGGGCGCGAGGCTACGAGCAGTACTTC
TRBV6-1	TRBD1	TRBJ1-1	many	CASSELGQAEAFF	TGTGCCAGCAGTGAACTGGGACAGGCTGAAGCTTTCTTT
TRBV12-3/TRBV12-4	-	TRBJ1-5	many	CASSGSGGRNQPQHF	TGTGCCAGCAGCGGTTCGGGGGGGCGGAATCAGCCCCAGCATTTT
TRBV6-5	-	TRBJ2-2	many	CASSSGTTDTGELFF	TGTGCCAGCAGTTCCGGGACCACCGACACCGGGGAGCTGTTTTTT
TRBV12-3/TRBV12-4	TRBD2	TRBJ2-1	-	CASRPGLAGSYNEQFF	TGTGCCAGCAGGCCAGGGCTAGCGGGGTCATACAATGAGCAGTTCTTC
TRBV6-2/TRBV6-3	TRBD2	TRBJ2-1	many	CASRPSGTSGGSSYNEQFF	TGTGCCAGCCGTCCAAGCGGGACTAGCGGGGGTAGCTCCTACAATGAGCAGTTCTTC
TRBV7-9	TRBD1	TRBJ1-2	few	CASSADRVYGYTF	TGTGCCAGCAGTGCGGACAGGGTCTATGGCTACACCTTC
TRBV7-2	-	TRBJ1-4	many	CASSPNPSEKLFF	TGTGCCAGCAGCCCCAACCCGTCTGAAAAACTGTTTTTT
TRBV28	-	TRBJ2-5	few	CASSSAGLAGETQYF	TGTGCCAGCAGTTCCGCGGGACTGGCCGGGGAGACCCAGTACTTC
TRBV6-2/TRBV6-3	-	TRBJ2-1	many	CASLAPNYNEQFF	TGTGCCAGCCTAGCACCCAACTACAATGAGCAGTTCTTC